The TCR beta chain under discussion was sequenced for a study of CD8+ T cells in alopecia areata. Study-level information: The drug, oral tofacitinib, was given to treated patients at 5 to 10 mg twice daily. Study results and caveats: It was less clear whether patients shared TCRs than it was in mice, possibly because of HLA.

Remarks on this clone: Its antigen is not identified.

The study team obtained lesional scalp punch biopsies and peripheral blood from alopecia areata patients. Sequencing used cDNA as its template, made by extracting RNA and reverse transcribing it. Using immunoSEQ multiplex PCR, the repertoire was profiled, and TCRdb retains in-frame clones only, with some absent. This table has around 140,000 clones, roughly 44% appearing once. V gave up 4 bases and J gave up 6 bases, with 12 bases separating them. The CDR3 spans 12 residues. Germline CDR1 reads SQVTM; CDR2 reads ANQGSEA. The chain employs TRBV29-1 and TRBJ1-1, with D tentatively TRBD1 (5 bases). Sequenced input: CD4+ T cells sorted from blood. The clonotype was recovered from a human donor with alopecia areata. Here the CDR3 reads CSVVDGGAEAFF. CDR3 DNA: TGCAGCGTTGTTGATGGGGGGGCTGAAGCTTTCTTT.